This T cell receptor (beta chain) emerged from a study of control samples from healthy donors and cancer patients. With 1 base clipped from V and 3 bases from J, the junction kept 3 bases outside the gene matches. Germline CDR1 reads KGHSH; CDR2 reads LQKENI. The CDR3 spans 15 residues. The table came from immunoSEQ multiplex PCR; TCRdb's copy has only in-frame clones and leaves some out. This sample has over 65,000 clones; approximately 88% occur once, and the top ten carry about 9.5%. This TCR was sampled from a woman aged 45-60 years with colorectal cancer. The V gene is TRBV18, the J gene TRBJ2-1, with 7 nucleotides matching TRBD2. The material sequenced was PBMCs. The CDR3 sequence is CASSPRSGDYNEQFF. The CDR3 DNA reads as TGTGCCAGCTCACCACGGAGCGGGGACTACAATGAGCAGTTCTTC.